These T cell receptor beta chains were read from a single sample in a study of naive and memory T cell subsets. TCRdb re-derived calls from the UMI-ligation and nested PCR reads in MiXCR, one entry per CDR3 protein. The top ten clones hold approximately 3% of a sample with more than 95,000 distinct CDR3 sequences, more than 12% of them seen once. The material sequenced was naive CD8+ T cells from blood. Receptors originate from a human donor in good health. Each CDR3 is given with its conserved first and last residue.

>TRBV7-8|TRBJ2-1|13
CASSLGRGDEQFF
>TRBV27|TRBJ2-7|13
CASSSGASYEQYF
>TRBV29-1|TRBJ2-3|15
CSVEEVGGSTDTQYF
>TRBV9|TRBJ2-5|16
CASSVAPRQGAETQYF
>TRBV3-1|TRBJ2-2|15
CASSRGTTNTGELFF
>TRBV27|TRBJ2-4|13
CASSLSNLNIQYF
>TRBV4-2|TRBJ1-3|14
CASSLSSSGNTIYF
>TRBV7-9|TRBJ1-1|13
CASSSPQSDRAFF
>TRBV14|TRBJ2-3|16
CASSQTWTGGADTQYF
>TRBV13|TRBJ2-7|13
CASSQTSVYEQYF
>TRBV28|TRBJ2-3|14
CASTHDAYTDTQYF
>TRBV7-9|TRBJ2-6|19
CASSSSGGTGYSGANVLTF
>TRBV29-1|TRBJ1-4|12
CSVEVRTGWLFF
>TRBV7-2|TRBJ2-7|15
CASSLESLAGQEQYF
>TRBV4-3|TRBJ2-3|16
CASSSSARGSTDTQYF
>TRBV29-1|TRBJ1-2|14
CSVEADQANYGYTF
>TRBV15|TRBJ2-2|15
CATSRASGSTGELFF
>TRBV27|TRBJ1-5|16
CASSPRTGFGPQPQHF
>TRBV7-9|TRBJ1-2|13
CASSSSWRYGYTF
>TRBV20-1|TRBJ2-1|13
CSARDVGADEQFF
>TRBV20-1|TRBJ2-7|15
CSARDAEKEFYEQYF
>TRBV20-1|TRBJ2-1|16
CSASTSGRAGGNEQFF
>TRBV5-5|TRBJ2-2|18
CASSSGLAGGKNTGELFF
>TRBV29-1|TRBJ1-1|10
CSVEDTEAFF
>TRBV27|TRBJ2-7|13
CASSPGSYYEQYF
>TRBV9|TRBJ1-5|14
CASSAKGWDQPQHF
>TRBV20-1|TRBJ2-7|16
CSARWLLGEFGDEQYF
>TRBV27|TRBJ1-1|14
CASIPWTANTEAFF
>TRBV27|TRBJ2-1|15
CASSPSGGPYNEQFF
>TRBV29-1|TRBJ1-3|15
CSVSGTGDSGNTIYF
>TRBV12-3/TRBV12-4|TRBJ2-7|20
CASSPLSVWAGVFSTYEQYF
>TRBV9|TRBJ2-3|13
CASSPTVADTQYF
>TRBV7-9|TRBJ1-2|15
CASSLPGHELYGYTF
>TRBV7-2|TRBJ2-1|13
CASSLGAYNEQFF
>TRBV4-3|TRBJ2-7|16
CASSPGVSLAGYEQYF
>TRBV5-1|TRBJ1-1|13
CASSREPNTEAFF
>TRBV9|TRBJ2-7|12
CASSGPEYEQYF
>TRBV24-1|TRBJ2-2|12
CATSVLTGELFF
>TRBV9|TRBJ2-2|17
CASSVAWLLSEPGELFF
>TRBV6-2/TRBV6-3|TRBJ2-6|15
CASSYYGSGANVLTF
>TRBV2|TRBJ2-3|16
CASSDQAETSTDTQYF
>TRBV29-1|TRBJ2-5|12
CSVGGYQETQYF
>TRBV3-1|TRBJ2-2|18
CASSQDWAGGSDTGELFF
>TRBV7-9|TRBJ2-1|15
CASSPPLSVQNEQFF